The sequence of this T cell receptor beta chain was determined in a study of PD-L1 blockade in urothelial cancer. At the level of the study: The authors examined blood 3 weeks (second dose) and 6 weeks after treatment start.

The table came from immunoSEQ multiplex PCR; TCRdb's copy has only in-frame clones and leaves some out. The sample yields approximately 50,000 clones, about 88% seen once. This clone was seen a few times. Its antigen is as yet unknown. Study-level results: Survival was better when pretreatment blood TCR clonality fell below the median.

Sample time point: pretreatment peripheral blood. All patients handed over anywhere from 1 to 8 samples, pretreatment and on-treatment. The CDR3 is 17 amino acids. In germline, CDR1 is SGHNT, CDR2 YYREEE (reference sequence). The V gene end was trimmed by 0 bases and the J gene end by 0 bases; junction bases not matched to a gene: 1. The source is a man between 65 and 79 years old with urothelial cancer. Specimen: PBMCs, collected around atezolizumab (anti-PD-L1) treatment. This chain links TRBV5-4 with TRBJ2-2; 11 positions agree with TRBD2. The CDR3 reads CASSLVLAGANTGELFF. CDR3 nucleotides: TGTGCCAGCAGCTTGGTACTAGCGGGGGCGAACACCGGGGAGCTGTTTTTT.